The 5 T cell receptor beta chains given below trace back to one sample, sequenced in a study of OX40 agonist ivuxolimab in advanced cancers. TCRdb's copy holds only in-frame clones and misses some; the assay was immunoSEQ multiplex PCR. The data hold approximately 74,000 clones, with roughly 90% observed a single time. The sample was CD4+ or CD8+ T cells sorted from blood, taken in a trial of the OX40 agonist ivuxolimab. The source is an adult with an advanced solid tumor such as melanoma, head and neck, liver or kidney cancer.

The genes are TRBV19 and TRBJ2-3; possible D gene TRBD1, 7 bases. Per germline, CDR1 LNHDA and CDR2 SQIVND (reference sequence). The CDR3 covers 14 residues. The V gene lost 4 bases and the J gene lost 9 bases, with 17 bases spanning the gap. The CDR3 DNA reads TGTGCCAGTAGTACCCACAGGGGAGGAGTAACGCAGTATTTT. Translation: CASSTHRGGVTQYF.

The chain is built from TRBV27 and TRBJ2-2; 10 bases map to TRBD1. Germline assignment: CDR1 MNHEY and CDR2 SMNVEV (reference sequence). This CDR3 region has 14 residues. V lost 8 bases and J lost 4; bases outside the gene matches: 4. The CDR3 DNA sequence: TGTGCCAGCCACTGGACAGGGGGCACCGGGGAGCTGTTTTTT. Translating it yields CASHWTGGTGELFF.

The J gene is TRBJ1-2, the V gene TRBV4-1, with a possible D match to TRBD1 (5 bases). Germline assignment: CDR1 MGHRA and CDR2 YSYEKL. V lost 3 bases and J 3 bases, leaving 23 bases between the germline ends. CDR3 size: 18 residues. This chain's CDR3 is CASSHALESQLGHYGYTF. CDR3 nucleotide sequence: TGCGCCAGCAGCCATGCCCTGGAGAGTCAGTTGGGGCACTATGGCTACACCTTC.

This clone is medium-sized (0.01 to 0.1%) within its sample. J is TRBJ1-3 and V is TRBV6-1; no clear D gene. Trimming cost V 7 bases and J 6 bases, with 19 bases left between them. This CDR3 has 15 amino acids. CDR1 and CDR2 from the germline V gene are MNHNS and SASEGT. The CDR3 DNA reads TGTGCCAGCACCATCCTCCTAAGGGTTGAAAACACCATATATTTT. This codes for CASTILLRVENTIYF.

The gene calls are TRBV18 and TRBJ2-7, with 10 bases that match TRBD2. Germline lookup yields CDR1 KGHSH and CDR2 LQKENI. V was clipped by 3 bases and J by 7 bases; unmatched bases: 9. This CDR3 comprises 15 residues. The CDR3, as DNA: TGTGCCAGCTCACCTACAAGCGGGAGGGTTTGGGAGCAGTACTTC. It encodes CASSPTSGRVWEQYF.